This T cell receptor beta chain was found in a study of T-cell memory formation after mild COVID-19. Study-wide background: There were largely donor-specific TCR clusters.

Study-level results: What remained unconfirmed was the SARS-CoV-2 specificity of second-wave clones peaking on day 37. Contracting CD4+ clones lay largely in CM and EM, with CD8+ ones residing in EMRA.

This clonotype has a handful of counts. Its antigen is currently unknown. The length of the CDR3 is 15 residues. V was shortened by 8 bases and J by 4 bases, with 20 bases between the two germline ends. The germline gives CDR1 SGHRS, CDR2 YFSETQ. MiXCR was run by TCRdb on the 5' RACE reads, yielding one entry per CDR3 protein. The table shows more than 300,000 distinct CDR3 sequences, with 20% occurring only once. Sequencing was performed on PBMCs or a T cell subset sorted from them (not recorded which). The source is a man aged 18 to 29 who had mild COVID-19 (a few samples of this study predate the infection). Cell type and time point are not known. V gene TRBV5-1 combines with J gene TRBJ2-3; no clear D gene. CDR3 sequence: CASQPPIGSADTQYF. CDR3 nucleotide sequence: TGCGCCAGTCAACCCCCGATCGGGTCGGCAGATACGCAGTATTTT.